The T cell receptor beta chain under discussion was sequenced for a study of T cell repertoires in ileal Crohn's disease. Background on the study: Patients had a median roughly 8-year disease duration, and less than 40% were active smokers. M6 samples are neoterminal ileum biopsies from postoperative colonoscopy. Study outcomes and limitations: Within the first postoperative year, endoscopy came at median about 7.3 months. High-frequency clones were more common in sorted CD8 than CD4 cells.

This sample's time point: neoterminal ileum biopsy at postoperative endoscopy, about 6 months after surgery. The sample holds a few counts of this clone. Its target is not known. V was clipped by 6 bases and J by 2 bases, with 11 bases between them. Germline V gene sequence: CDR1 MNHNS, CDR2 SASEGT. CDR3 length: 13 amino acids. Sequenced by immunoSEQ multiplex PCR; TCRdb stores in-frame clones only, minus some. The data hold thousands of clones, with approximately 79% observed a single time. This receptor was taken from an adult with Crohn's disease. The sample comprised ileal tissue. This chain links TRBV6-1 with TRBJ2-7, with a weak D call TRBD1 (6 bases). The CDR3 spells CASSHRDAYEQYF. The CDR3 DNA follows: TGTGCCAGCAGCCACAGGGATGCCTACGAGCAGTACTTC.